This section outlines one T cell receptor beta chain sequence together with its context. As handled by the study authors: Amplified reference gene primers provided the basis for estimating nucleated cell counts. Using immunoSEQ multiplex PCR, the repertoire was profiled, and TCRdb retains in-frame clones only, with some absent. That table gives V, J and clone size, and the DNA gave D and trimming. Here the sample spans around 190,000 clones, around nine tenths being singletons. The data belong to a study of blood T cell repertoires in COVID-19. Turning to the study itself: From T cells, B-cell-depleted T cells, or PBMCs came the material, which was cDNA or gDNA.

Trimming removed 0 bases from V and 2 bases from J, with 7 bases in between. Per germline, CDR1 LNHNV and CDR2 YYDKDF (reference sequence). There are 15 residues in the CDR3. The chain uses TRBV15 and TRBJ1-4; D gene unclear. This receptor was taken from a human donor in a cohort sampled during active COVID-19. The sequencing input was peripheral blood. The CDR3 DNA sequence: TGTGCCACCAGCAGAGATACTTCGACTAATGAAAAACTGTTTTTT. This encodes CATSRDTSTNEKLFF.